Sequencing of this TCR beta chain was carried out in a study of CD8+ T cells in alopecia areata (dated 2018 in TCRdb). Turning to the overall study: Skin from C3H/HeJ donors with spontaneous alopecia (about 6-12 months old) was grafted onto female C3H/HeJ recipients that were 7-10 weeks old. To study T cell clonal expansion in alopecia areata, the researchers applied high-throughput TCRbeta sequencing to both the C3H/HeJ mouse model and human patients. In humans, TCRbeta sequencing was performed on scalp tissue and on sorted CD4+ and CD8+ peripheral blood T cells from healthy controls and from patients with patchy or totalis/universalis alopecia areata. Scalp clonality was compared among normal scalp (n=4), patchy alopecia areata scalp (n=8), and alopecia totalis/universalis scalp (n=8). RNA was obtained with the PAXgene miRNA kit for fixed scalp, the miRNeasy kit for PBMCs, and the RNeasy kit for mouse skin. Amplification of TCRbeta CDR3 regions was done by immunoSEQ multiplex PCR using 35 Vbeta forward primers and 13 Jbeta reverse primers.

V has 4 bases trimmed and J has 0 bases trimmed; junction bases matching no gene number 4. Reading from cysteine to phenylalanine, the CDR3 counts 15 amino acids. Shown are 33 bases from within the CDR3, in frame from base 1. The germline V gene gives CDR1 as NSHNY and CDR2 as SYGAGN. On the study overall, not on this receptor specifically: Unlike mouse skin, where gammadelta T cells dominate, normal human skin contains resident alphabeta T cells that get sequenced too, which complicates analysis of the scalp TCR repertoire. TCR sequences shared between patients were less clear than in mice, possibly partly because of HLA diversity in the patient population. Higher clonality and more expanded CD8+ clones were observed in lesional scalp than in normal scalp, particularly in alopecia totalis/universalis, a finding suggestive of antigenic drive.

On this clone itself: It lacks a known antigen. Gene designations and germline sequences in this entry are those of the mouse. From the germline J gene comes the end of the CDR3, since the read stops 4 residues before it.

Pooled mouse cutaneous lymph node cells were stained for CD4, CD8alpha, NKG2D, NKG2ACE and other markers, then sorted on a BD Influx. Receptor amplification or capture employed the immunoSEQ multiplex PCR assay. RNA was extracted from all samples and reverse transcribed into cDNA, which served as template for TCR sequencing. SuperScript III was used for first-strand cDNA synthesis, primed with a 2:1 mix of oligo-dT and random hexamers. A synthetic immune receptor repertoire was used to measure amplification bias, and any remaining bias was corrected computationally. Sequencing of the libraries was done on Illumina HiSeq using 60 bp reads that spanned the CDR3 and were read from J toward V. The published analysis was carried out like this. Raw reads were preprocessed to remove errors, and CDR3 was defined by IMGT conventions from the conserved cysteine to phenylalanine. Clonality was calculated as 1 minus Shannon entropy normalized by log2 of the number of productive unique TCRs. Scalp TCRbeta sequences were cross-referenced with sorted blood CD4 and CD8 repertoires so that the CD4 or CD8 identity of scalp clones could be inferred. Held by TCRdb, this immuneACCESS table contains in-frame sequences only and omits some clones. Under half of the omission traces to an unresolved V gene where checked; the cause of the rest is unknown. D and trimming were read from the DNA, whereas the V and J calls and clone size are those reported in that table. For this sample the table reports under 350,000 clones, with no clone seen just once. The ten largest account for 0.9% to 1.5% of the sample.

Input material: CD4+ T cells sorted from a lymph node. This clonotype was sampled from a C3H/HeJ mouse with alopecia areata. This strain of mice has MHC haplotype H2-k. The chain couples TRBV13-1 to TRBJ2-7, with 10 bases matching TRBD2. For the CDR3, the sequence is CASSPRDWGSYEQYF. The CDR3 bases that were read are TGTGCCAGCAGTCCCCGGGACTGGGGCTCCTAT.